The next 15 T cell receptor beta chains were all read from a single sample in a study of T cells in Graves' hyperthyroidism and ophthalmopathy. The TCR beta CDR3 regions underwent amplification using RNA transcripts as the source. With the HTBI primer set, the TCR CDR3 went through a first round of RT-PCR. From the multiplex PCR reads, TCRdb called clonotypes with MiXCR, one entry per CDR3 protein. Of 300,000 to 450,000 distinct CDR3 sequences listed, about 15% were seen once; the top ten hold about 10%. Sequenced sample: blood. Receptors originate from a woman aged 55-70 years with Graves' hyperthyroidism.

This clonotype has ten or more counts. The chain is built from TRBV18 and TRBJ1-2; no firm D call. The CDR3 sequence is 14 residues long. V dropped 6 bases and J dropped 0 bases, with 11 bases sitting between them. Germline CDR1 is KGHSH and CDR2 is LQKENI. The CDR3 spells CASSLQRTNYGYTF. CDR3 DNA: TGTGCCAGCTCGCTCCAGAGAACTAACTATGGCTACACCTTC.

This clonotype was counted a single time. A read error is possible here, since a much larger clone lies one base away. The chain carries TRBV7-8 and TRBJ2-1, with TRBD2 as a possible D gene (6 bases). Deletions cut 6 bases from V and 5 bases from J, with 26 bases between. The germline gives CDR1 SGHVS, CDR2 FQNEAQ. The CDR3 has 18 residues. The CDR3 loop reads CASRDPWGGREENNEQFF. Here the CDR3 DNA reads TGTGCCAGCAGGGACCCTTGGGGTGGGCGGGAAGAAAACAATGAGCAGTTCTTC.

This clonotype was detected ten times or more. The chain joins TRBV3-1 to TRBJ2-7, with TRBD2 matching 8 bases. Germline V gene data show CDR1 as LGHDT and CDR2 as YNNKEL (reference sequence). The CDR3 covers 16 residues. V shed 4 bases, J shed 6 bases, and the junction held 14 bases outside the gene matches. The CDR3 here is CASSPFPAGLGAEQYF. The CDR3 nucleotides read TGTGCCAGCAGCCCCTTCCCTGCGGGACTAGGCGCCGAGCAGTACTTC.

This clonotype came up many times. The chain is built from TRBV7-2 and TRBJ2-1, with 10 nucleotides matching TRBD2. V gave up 3 bases and J gave up 4 bases; unmatched junction bases: 3. This CDR3 is 15 amino acids long. Germline CDR1 is SGHTA and CDR2 is FQGNSA. Here the CDR3 DNA reads TGTGCCAGCAGCTTCTCACTAGCGGGGTACAATGAGCAGTTCTTC. Protein product: CASSFSLAGYNEQFF. Using reference TRBV7-2 and TRBJ2-1 for the parts outside the CDR3, the full variable domain is GAGVSQSPSNKVTEKGKDVELRCDPISGHTALYWYRQSLGQGLEFLIYFQGNSAPDKSGLPSDRFSAERTGGSVSTLTIQRTQQEDSAVYLCASSFSLAGYNEQFFGPGTRLTVL.

The gene calls are TRBV6-2 or TRBV6-3 and TRBJ2-5; TRBD2 matches 8 bases. Germline V CDR1 and CDR2: MNHEY, SVGEGT. The CDR3 is 18 amino acids. Trimming took 0 bases from V and 5 from J; bases not matched to a gene: 14. The CDR3 DNA is TGTGCCAGCAGTTACTCGATCCTAGCGGGCATAGGCGGTGAGACCCAGTACTTC. Translating gives CASSYSILAGIGGETQYF.

This clonotype was picked up many times. The J gene is TRBJ1-1, the V gene TRBV15; D is ambiguous. The CDR3 length is 17 residues. CDR1 and CDR2 from the germline V gene are LNHNV and YYDKDF (reference sequence). Trimming took 0 bases from V and 6 from J, leaving 20 bases between them. Here the CDR3 DNA reads TGTGCCACCAGCAGAGATCTCGCTCGGGGAACTGGATCTGAAGCTTTCTTT. The encoded protein is CATSRDLARGTGSEAFF.

The sample holds one count of this clonotype. The V call is TRBV28, the J call TRBJ2-3, with D tentatively TRBD1 (5 bases). Between the trimmed V and J ends, which lost 4 bases and 5 bases, there was a span of 13 bases. CDR1 is MDHEN and CDR2 is SYDVKM in the germline V gene. The CDR3 has 14 residues. The CDR3 bases are TGTGCCAGCAGTTGGGGCAGGGAAGGAGATACGCAGTATTTT. It translates to CASSWGREGDTQYF.

The gene calls are TRBV29-1 and TRBJ1-1; weak D call: TRBD1 (5 bases). This CDR3 region has 14 residues. The germline gives CDR1 SQVTM, CDR2 ANQGSEA. V was cut by 7 bases and J by 1 base, with 16 bases left in between. Written as DNA, the CDR3 is TGCAGCGCCCCGCCCGGGGACGGGAACACTGAAGCTTTCTTT. It is translated as CSAPPGDGNTEAFF.

The V call is TRBV11-2, the J call TRBJ2-1; 12 nucleotides agree with TRBD2. Germline V gives CDR1 SGHAT, CDR2 FQNNGV. V gave up 4 bases and J gave up 4 bases; unmatched junction bases: 5. The length of the CDR3 is 16 residues. In DNA form, the CDR3 reads TGTGCCAGCAGCTCTAGCGGGAGGGCCTTGTACAATGAGCAGTTCTTC. This translates into CASSSSGRALYNEQFF.

There are many counts of this clonotype. The chain recombines TRBV27 with TRBJ2-1; D ambiguous. The CDR3 has 15 residues. Trimming stripped 5 bases from V and 6 bases from J, with 17 bases between. Germline CDR1 MNHEY, CDR2 SMNVEV (reference sequence). CDR3 protein: CASSVRLSEINEQFF. CDR3 nucleotide sequence: TGTGCCAGCAGTGTCCGATTATCAGAGATCAATGAGCAGTTCTTC.

Comment on this clonotype: A much more abundant neighbour one base away suggests this may be a read error. The V call is TRBV12-3 or TRBV12-4, the J call TRBJ2-5, with D tentatively TRBD2 (6 bases). V was trimmed by 6 bases and J by 2 bases, leaving 13 bases between them. The CDR3 loop spans 14 amino acids. CDR3 nucleotide sequence: TGTGCCAGCAGCCTACAGGCGGGGCAAGAGACCCAGTACTTC. Amino acid sequence: CASSLQAGQETQYF.

V and J are TRBV11-2 and TRBJ2-3; D not certain. This CDR3 is 17 amino acids long. V gave up 2 bases and J gave up 0 bases, with 15 bases separating them. Germline-derived CDR1 and CDR2 are SGHAT and FQNNGV. The CDR3 nucleotides read TGTGCCAGCAGCTTATGGACGCTTGGCCGCAGCACAGATACGCAGTATTTT. This encodes CASSLWTLGRSTDTQYF. Combining the CDR3 with reference TRBV11-2 and TRBJ2-3 gives the whole variable domain EAGVAQSPRYKIIEKRQSVAFWCNPISGHATLYWYQQILGQGPKLLIQFQNNGVVDDSQLPKDRFSAERLKGVDSTLKIQPAKLEDSAVYLCASSLWTLGRSTDTQYFGPGTRLTVL.

This chain links TRBV5-1 with TRBJ2-7; a possible D gene is TRBD1 (6 bases). Germline CDR1 SGHRS, CDR2 YFSETQ. The CDR3 sequence is 14 residues long. V gave up 4 bases and J gave up 1 base, with 12 bases separating them. The CDR3 nucleotides read TGCGCCAGCAGCCCCGACAGGCTATCCTACGAGCAGTACTTC. It translates to CASSPDRLSYEQYF.

This clonotype was seen ten or more times. CDR3 residues: CASSPARIQETQYF. The CDR3 bases are TGTGCCAGCAGTCCAGCCCGCATCCAAGAGACCCAGTACTTC. The V and J genes are TRBV28 and TRBJ2-5; D remains ambiguous. The V gene lost 5 bases and the J gene lost 1 base, with 11 bases spanning the gap. Per germline, CDR1 MDHEN and CDR2 SYDVKM. The CDR3 sequence is 14 residues long.

On this clonotype: A much larger clone lies a single base off, so this may be a read error. The V call is TRBV27, the J call TRBJ2-7; TRBD2 might be the D (6 bases). This CDR3 has 14 residues. Germline CDR1 and CDR2: MNHEY and SMNVEV (reference sequence). CDR3 region: CASSHSGQDYGQYF. The DNA for the CDR3 is TGTGCCAGCAGTCACAGTGGGCAGGACTACGGGCAGTACTTC.